At least ten counts were recorded for the clone carrying this TCR beta chain. Losses at the gene ends were 2 bases for V and 2 bases for J; bases not matched to a gene: 5. Germline V CDR1 and CDR2: SGHTA, FQGNSA. The CDR3 length is 16 residues. These data are taken from a study of regulatory T cells in long-lasting Graves disease. CDR3-region Arm-PCR and iRepertoire HTBI primers produced the TCR beta libraries. As handled by the study authors: The identification of about 68 TRBV and some 15 TRBJ segments was made across samples. One entry per CDR3 protein, called by TCRdb with MiXCR from the multiplex PCR reads. For this entry, the V and J calls and clone size follow TCRdb and not the study's own pipeline. The table shows around 460,000 distinct CDR3 sequences, with 22% occurring only once. Time point: persistent/refractory GD, antithyroid drugs over 5 years with positive TRAb. Scientists built the TCR library using RNA that was extracted from PBMCs.

The clonotype originates from a female donor with Graves disease. The starting material was peripheral blood mononuclear cells (PBMCs), obtained when the disease was refractory, from a patient treated with antithyroid drugs. V and J are TRBV7-2 and TRBJ2-2, with 7 bases identical to TRBD2. CDR3 region: CASSLWASGNTGELFF. CDR3 nucleotide sequence: TGTGCCAGCAGCTTATGGGCTAGCGGCAACACCGGGGAGCTGTTTTTT. Full variable domain (missing parts from reference TRBV7-2 and TRBJ2-2): GAGVSQSPSNKVTEKGKDVELRCDPISGHTALYWYRQSLGQGLEFLIYFQGNSAPDKSGLPSDRFSAERTGGSVSTLTIQRTQQEDSAVYLCASSLWASGNTGELFFGEGSRLTVL.